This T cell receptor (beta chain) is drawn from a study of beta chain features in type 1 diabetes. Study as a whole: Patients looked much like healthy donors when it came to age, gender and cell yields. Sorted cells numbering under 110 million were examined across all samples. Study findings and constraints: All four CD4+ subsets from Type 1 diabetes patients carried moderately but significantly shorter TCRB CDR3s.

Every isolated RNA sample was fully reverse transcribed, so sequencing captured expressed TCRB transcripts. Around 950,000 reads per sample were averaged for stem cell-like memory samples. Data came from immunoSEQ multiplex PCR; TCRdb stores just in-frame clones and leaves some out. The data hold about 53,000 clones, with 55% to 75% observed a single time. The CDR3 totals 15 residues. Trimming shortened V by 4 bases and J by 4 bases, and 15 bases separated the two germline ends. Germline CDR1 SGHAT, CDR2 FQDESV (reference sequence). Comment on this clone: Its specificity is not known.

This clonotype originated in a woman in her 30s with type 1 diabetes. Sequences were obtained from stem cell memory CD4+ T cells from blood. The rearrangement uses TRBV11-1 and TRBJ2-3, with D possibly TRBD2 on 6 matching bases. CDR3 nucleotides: TGTGCCAGCAGCTCACGAGGGAGGTACCCAGATACGCAGTATTTT. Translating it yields CASSSRGRYPDTQYF.